A selection of T cell receptor beta chains follows, all from one sample in a study of blood T cell repertoires in COVID-19. The protocol was immunoSEQ multiplex PCR, while the TCRdb copy is restricted to in-frame clones and leaves out a portion. Among around 100,000 clones listed, approximately 91% were seen once. Input material: peripheral blood. Source of these receptors: a human donor with active COVID-19. The donor label of this sample is uncertain. The CDR3 runs from the conserved cysteine through the conserved F or W. The D gene is left open where the match is weak. Size is omitted from some rows. Given values are once, few, many or a class for expanded clones.

>TRBD1|16|.|TRBJ2-2|TRBV19
TGTGCCAGTAGTATCGGGACAGGAAGCAACACCGGGGAGCTGTTTTTT
CASSIGTGSNTGELFF
>TRBD2|15|.|TRBJ2-5|TRBV24-1
TGTGCCACCAGCCAGCCGGGGCGGGGGGGGGAGACCCAGTACTTC
CATSQPGRGGETQYF
>.|16|once|TRBJ2-7|TRBV12-1
TGTGCCAGCAGCTTCCAAGGGGCTCCCCTCTCCTACGAGCAGTACTTC
CASSFQGAPLSYEQYF
>.|14|.|TRBJ1-1|TRBV27
TGTGCCAGCAGTCAACTCGGGGGGAACACTGAAGCTTTCTTT
CASSQLGGNTEAFF
>.|16|.|TRBJ1-6|TRBV2
TGTGCCAGCACTCAGGGCCCAAGCTCCTATAATTCACCCCTCCACTTT
CASTQGPSSYNSPLHF
>.|13|.|TRBJ2-3|TRBV6-2/TRBV6-3
TGTGCCAGCAGCTGGACAGGCACAGATACGCAGTATTTT
CASSWTGTDTQYF
>.|13|.|TRBJ2-7|TRBV19
TGTGCCAGTAGTTCCCCGGGACATGGGGAGCAGTACTTC
CASSSPGHGEQYF
>.|14|many|TRBJ2-7|TRBV19
TGTGCCAGTAGTGCGACTTACTACTCCTACGAGCAGTACTTC
CASSATYYSYEQYF
>TRBD2|15|few|TRBJ2-7|TRBV9
TGTGCCAGCAGCCCCGGGACTAGCGGGGGGTACGAGCAGTACTTC
CASSPGTSGGYEQYF
>.|14|.|TRBJ1-3|TRBV19
TGTGCCAGTAGTATCGAGAGCTCTGGAAACACCATATATTTT
CASSIESSGNTIYF
>.|13|.|TRBJ1-2|TRBV21-1
TGTGCCAGCAACCACAAGGGGGCAGGGAGCTACACCTTC
CASNHKGAGSYTF
>.|13|.|TRBJ2-3|TRBV28
TGTGCCAGCGACGGGGGTTGGTCAGATACGCAGTATTTT
CASDGGWSDTQYF
>.|14|.|TRBJ1-1|TRBV7-9
TGTGCCAGCAGCTTAGACAGGATGAACACTGAAGCTTTCTTT
CASSLDRMNTEAFF
>TRBD1|15|.|TRBJ1-2|TRBV27
TGTGCCAGCAGTCCAAGGGACAGGGGTCACTATGGCTACACCTTC
CASSPRDRGHYGYTF
>TRBD1|15|.|TRBJ1-2|TRBV19
TGTGCCAGTAGTCTTAAAGGACAGGGAACCTATGGCTACACCTTC
CASSLKGQGTYGYTF
>.|14|.|TRBJ1-6|TRBV7-3
TGTGCCAGCAGCTTGGGGAGGGCGGATTCACCCCTCCACTTT
CASSLGRADSPLHF
>TRBD2|16|.|TRBJ2-5|TRBV3-1/TRBV3-2
TGTGCCAGCAGCCACCGATTAGCGGGGGCGGGAGAGACCCAGTACTTC
CASSHRLAGAGETQYF
>.|11|.|TRBJ2-5|TRBV20-1
TGCAGTGCTAGGGCGGGGGAGACCCAGTACTTC
CSARAGETQYF
>.|13|.|TRBJ2-7|TRBV5-1
TGCGCCAGCAGCTTTGACCCCAGGGGTGGGCAGTACTTC
CASSFDPRGGQYF
>.|14|.|TRBJ1-1|TRBV6-5
TGTGCCAGCAGTCCCAGGGGAACGAACACTGAAGCTTTCTTT
CASSPRGTNTEAFF
>TRBD1|14|.|TRBJ2-4|TRBV6-2/TRBV6-3
TGTGCCAGCAGTTACGACAGGGTGGAAAACATTCAGTACTTC
CASSYDRVENIQYF
>TRBD1|16|.|TRBJ1-2|TRBV9
TGTGCCAGCACTTATCAGGGGGCGACGGCTAACTATGGCTACACCTTC
CASTYQGATANYGYTF
>TRBD1|15|.|TRBJ1-5|TRBV7-8
TGTGCCAGCAGCTCGCCCGCCGGGACAGGGGGAAGAAGGCATTTT
CASSSPAGTGGRRHF
>.|12|.|TRBJ2-7|TRBV6-2/TRBV6-3
TGTGCCAGCAGTTACCTGTCGAGGGAGCAGTACTTC
CASSYLSREQYF
>TRBD2|14|.|TRBJ2-1|TRBV5-1
TGCGCCAGCAGCTCCGCGGGGGGCTACAATGAGCAGTTCTTC
CASSSAGGYNEQFF
>TRBD1|14|.|TRBJ1-1|TRBV6-4
TGTGCCAGCAGATCGGACAGGGCATCCACTGAAGCTTTCTTT
CASRSDRASTEAFF
>TRBD1|16|.|TRBJ2-1|TRBV4-3
TGCGCCAGCAGCCAAGGGGTGGGAGACAGGGGCAATGAGCAGTTCTTC
CASSQGVGDRGNEQFF
>.|14|.|TRBJ2-1|TRBV18
TGTGCCAGCTCACCGGACAGAAATTACAATGAGCAGTTCTTC
CASSPDRNYNEQFF
>.|14|.|TRBJ1-5|TRBV6-6
TGTGCCAGCAGCCCGCTGAGGGGCAATCAGCCCCAGCATTTT
CASSPLRGNQPQHF
>TRBD1|15|.|TRBJ1-1|TRBV7-3
TGTGCCAGCAGCAACGAAGGGGGCCTGGGCACTGAAGCTTTCTTT
CASSNEGGLGTEAFF
>.|12|.|TRBJ2-7|TRBV6-5
TGTGCCAGCAGCCGGGACTCCTACGAGCAGTACTTC
CASSRDSYEQYF
>TRBD2|15|.|TRBJ2-2|TRBV7-2
TGTGCCAGCAGCTTAGAGGTCGGGGGGGCCGGGGAGCTGTTTTTT
CASSLEVGGAGELFF
>TRBD1|19|.|TRBJ1-5|TRBV3-1/TRBV3-2
TGTGCCAGCAGCCCCGAGGGGACAGGGGGAATAGGGAGCAATCAGCCCCAGCATTTT
CASSPEGTGGIGSNQPQHF
>.|16|.|TRBJ1-2|TRBV11-2
TGTGCCAGCAGCGCAGGGCGGGGCGGGGGCAGCTATGGCTACACCTTC
CASSAGRGGGSYGYTF
>.|14|.|TRBJ2-1|TRBV7-8
TGTGCCAGCAGCACCTCGGGGTCCTACAATGAGCAGTTCTTC
CASSTSGSYNEQFF
>.|12|.|TRBJ2-5|TRBV6-6
TGTGCCAGCAGCCGCCCCGACGAGGACCAGTACTTC
CASSRPDEDQYF
>TRBD1|16|.|TRBJ2-7|TRBV7-3
TGTGCCAGCAGTCCTACTGGCGGGACAGGCGACTACGAGCAGTACTTC
CASSPTGGTGDYEQYF
>.|16|.|TRBJ2-1|TRBV6-2/TRBV6-3
TGTGCCAGCAGTTCAATCTCGGACAGATCCTACAATGAGCAGTTCTTC
CASSSISDRSYNEQFF